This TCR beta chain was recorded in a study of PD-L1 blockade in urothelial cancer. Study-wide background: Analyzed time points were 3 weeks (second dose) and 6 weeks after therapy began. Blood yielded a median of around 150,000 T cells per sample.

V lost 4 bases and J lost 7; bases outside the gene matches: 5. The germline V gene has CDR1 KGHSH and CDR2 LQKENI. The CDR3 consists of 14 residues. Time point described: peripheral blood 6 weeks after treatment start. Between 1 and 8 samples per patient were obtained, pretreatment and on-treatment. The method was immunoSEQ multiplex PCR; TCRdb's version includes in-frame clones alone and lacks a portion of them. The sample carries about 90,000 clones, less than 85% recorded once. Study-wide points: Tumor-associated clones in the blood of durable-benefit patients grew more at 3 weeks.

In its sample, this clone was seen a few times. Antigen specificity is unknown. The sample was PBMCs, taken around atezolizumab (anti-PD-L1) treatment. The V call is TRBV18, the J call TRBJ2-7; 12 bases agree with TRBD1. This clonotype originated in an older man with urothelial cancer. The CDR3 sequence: CASSRGQGAGEQYF. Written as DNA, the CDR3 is TGTGCCAGCTCACGGGGACAGGGGGCAGGGGAGCAGTACTTC.